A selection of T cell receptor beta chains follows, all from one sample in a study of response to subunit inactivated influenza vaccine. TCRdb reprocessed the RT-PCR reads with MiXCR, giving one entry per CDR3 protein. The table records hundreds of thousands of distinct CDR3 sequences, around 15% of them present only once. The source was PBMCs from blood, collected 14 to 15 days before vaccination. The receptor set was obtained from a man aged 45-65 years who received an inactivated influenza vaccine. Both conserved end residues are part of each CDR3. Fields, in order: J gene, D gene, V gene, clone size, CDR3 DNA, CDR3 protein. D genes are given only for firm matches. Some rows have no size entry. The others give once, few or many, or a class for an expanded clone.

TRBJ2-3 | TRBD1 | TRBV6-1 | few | TGTGCCAGCAGACCACTCGGGACAGGGACAATCTCTAGCACAGATACGCAGTATTTT | CASRPLGTGTISSTDTQYF
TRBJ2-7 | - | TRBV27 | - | TGTGCCAGCAGTTTATCGGCGGACAGCTCCTACGAGCAGTACTTC | CASSLSADSSYEQYF
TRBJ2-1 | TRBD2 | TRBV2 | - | TGTGCCAGCAGAGGGACTAGCGGGGGGGCCGTGACGGAGCAGTTCTTC | CASRGTSGGAVTEQFF
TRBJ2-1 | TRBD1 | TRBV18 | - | TGTGCCAGCTCACCTTCCGGGACAGGGAACAATGAGCAGTTCTTC | CASSPSGTGNNEQFF
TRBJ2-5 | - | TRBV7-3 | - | TGTGCCAGCAGCCCGATGGGGGGCCAAGAGACCCAGTACTTC | CASSPMGGQETQYF
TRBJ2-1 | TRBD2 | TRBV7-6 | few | TGTGCCAGCAGCCGAAGGACTAGCGGCAATGAGCAGTTCTTC | CASSRRTSGNEQFF
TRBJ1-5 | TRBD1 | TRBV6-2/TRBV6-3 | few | TGTGCCAGCAGGTGGGGACAGGGGGCAAATCAGCCCCAGCATTTT | CASRWGQGANQPQHF
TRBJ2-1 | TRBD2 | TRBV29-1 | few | TGCAGCGTTGAACTTAGCGGGAGGTCCTACAATGAGCAGTTCTTC | CSVELSGRSYNEQFF
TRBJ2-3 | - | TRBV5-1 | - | TGCGCCAGCAGCCCAGGACTTGTTCCAGATACGCAGTATTTT | CASSPGLVPDTQYF
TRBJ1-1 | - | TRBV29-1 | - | TGCAGCGTTGGAGCGGTTGAAGCTTTCTTT | CSVGAVEAFF
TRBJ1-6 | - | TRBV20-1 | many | TGCAGTGCTAACGACCGGCAGGGGTATAATTCACCCCTCCACTTT | CSANDRQGYNSPLHF
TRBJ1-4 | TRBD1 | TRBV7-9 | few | TGTGCCAGCAGCTCCATCGGGACAGGGAGCAATGAAAAACTGTTTTTT | CASSSIGTGSNEKLFF
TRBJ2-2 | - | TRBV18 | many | TGTGCCAGCTCATTCAGGGAAGACGGCACCGGGGAGCTGTTTTTT | CASSFREDGTGELFF
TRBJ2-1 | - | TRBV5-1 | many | TGCGCCAGCACCACGGACTCCTCCTACAATGAGCAGTTCTTC | CASTTDSSYNEQFF
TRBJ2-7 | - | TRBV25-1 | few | TGTGCCAGCAGTGAGTCAACCTACGAGCAGTACTTC | CASSESTYEQYF
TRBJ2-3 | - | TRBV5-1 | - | TGCGCCAGCAGCCGCTCAGGAGAGCCAGATACGCAGTATTTT | CASSRSGEPDTQYF
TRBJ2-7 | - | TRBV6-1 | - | TGTGCCAGCAGGGACTACTACTACGAGCAGTACTTC | CASRDYYYEQYF
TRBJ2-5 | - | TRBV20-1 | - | TGCAGTGCTAGAACCCTTCAGGGAGGAGAGACCCAGTACTTC | CSARTLQGGETQYF
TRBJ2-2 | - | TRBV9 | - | TGTGCCAGCAGCGTAGTTTCGGTGCACACCGGGGAGCTGTTTTTT | CASSVVSVHTGELFF
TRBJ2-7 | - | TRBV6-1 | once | TGTGCCAGCAGTGAAGCGCGACTGGGTAACGAGCAGTACTTC | CASSEARLGNEQYF
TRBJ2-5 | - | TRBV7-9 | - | TGTGCCAGCAGCCGCGGGGCAGGGGGGATGGAAGAGACCCAGTACTTC | CASSRGAGGMEETQYF
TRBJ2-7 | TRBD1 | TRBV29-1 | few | TGCAGCGTTGTTCGTTTGACAGGGGGCTACGAGCAGTACTTC | CSVVRLTGGYEQYF
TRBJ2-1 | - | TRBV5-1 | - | TGCGCCAGCAGCTTGCAGACCAGCTACAATGAGCAGTTCTTC | CASSLQTSYNEQFF
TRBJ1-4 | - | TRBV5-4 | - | TGTGCCAGCAGCTTGGCGGGGGGTAACGAAAAACTGTTTTTT | CASSLAGGNEKLFF
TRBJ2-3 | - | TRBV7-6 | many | TGTGCCAGCAGCGGCGTAGGAGATACGCAGTATTTT | CASSGVGDTQYF
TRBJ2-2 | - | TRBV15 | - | TGTGCCACCAGCAGAGAAACGGCCAGCGGGGAGCTGTTTTTT | CATSRETASGELFF
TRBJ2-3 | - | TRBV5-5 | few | TGTGCCAGCAGTCTCCAGGCGGCAGATACGCAGTATTTT | CASSLQAADTQYF
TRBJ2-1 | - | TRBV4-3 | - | TGCGCCAGCAGCCAAGAGGACCATGACTTCAATGAGCAGTTCTTC | CASSQEDHDFNEQFF
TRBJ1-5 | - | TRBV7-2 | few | TGTGCCAGCAGCGAGGGGCTTCGGCAGCCCCAGCATTTT | CASSEGLRQPQHF
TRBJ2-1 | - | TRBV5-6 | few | TGTGCCAGCAGCTTGTCAATCTTGGCTCGGGAGCAGTTCTTC | CASSLSILAREQFF
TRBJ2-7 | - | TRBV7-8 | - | TGTGCCAGCAGCAATACCCGGGCCCTCTACGAGCAGTACTTC | CASSNTRALYEQYF
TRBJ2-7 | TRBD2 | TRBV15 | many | TGTGCCACCAGCAGAGATGAGGGGACTAGAATAAATTACGAGCAGTACTTC | CATSRDEGTRINYEQYF
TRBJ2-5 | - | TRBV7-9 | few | TGTGCCAGTCAGGGGAGCATCCAAAGCGAAGAGACCCAGTACTTC | CASQGSIQSEETQYF
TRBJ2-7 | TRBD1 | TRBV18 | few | TGTGCCAGCTCACCACACCGGGACAGACCCTACGAGCAGTACTTC | CASSPHRDRPYEQYF
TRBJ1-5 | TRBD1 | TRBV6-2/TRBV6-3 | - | TGTGCCAGCAGTTGGGGACAGGTCAATCAGCCCCAGCATTTT | CASSWGQVNQPQHF
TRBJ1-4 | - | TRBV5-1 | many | TGCGCCAGCAGCTGGAGCACGACAGGAAATGAAAAACTGTTTTTT | CASSWSTTGNEKLFF
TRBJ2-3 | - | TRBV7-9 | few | TGTGCCAGCAGCTCAGCGGGTCGAGATACGCAGTATTTT | CASSSAGRDTQYF
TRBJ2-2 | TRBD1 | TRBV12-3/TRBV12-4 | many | TGTGCCAGCAGACCCGGGACAGGGGAAACGTTCACCGGGGAGCTGTTTTTT | CASRPGTGETFTGELFF
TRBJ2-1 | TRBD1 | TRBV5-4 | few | TGTGCCAGCAGCTTGTTGGGGACAGGGGGCTCCAATCTCCACAATGAGCAGTTCTTC | CASSLLGTGGSNLHNEQFF
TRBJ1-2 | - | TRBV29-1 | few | TGCAGCGTTGAAAGAGGGGGAGGCTACACCTTC | CSVERGGGYTF
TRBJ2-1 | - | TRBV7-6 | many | TGTGCCAGCAGCTTAACCTTCCCCCTCTCCTACAATGAGCAGTTCTTC | CASSLTFPLSYNEQFF
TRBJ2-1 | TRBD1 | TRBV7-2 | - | TGTGCCAGCAGCTTGACAGGGGGCGCTTGGGACAATGAGCAGTTCTTC | CASSLTGGAWDNEQFF
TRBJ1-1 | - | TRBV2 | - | TGTGCCAGCAGGAGGGACACTTCGAACACTGAAGCTTTCTTT | CASRRDTSNTEAFF
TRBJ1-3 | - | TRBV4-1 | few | TGCGCCAGCAGCCCAGTCGACAGCTCTGGAAACACCATATATTTT | CASSPVDSSGNTIYF
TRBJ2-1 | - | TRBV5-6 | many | TGTGCCAGCAGCTTAAGGTGGCCCTTCGGTAATGAGCAGTTCTTC | CASSLRWPFGNEQFF
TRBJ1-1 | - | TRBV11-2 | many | TGTGCCAGCAGCGTGGGGGGGGCGACTGAAGCTTTCTTT | CASSVGGATEAFF
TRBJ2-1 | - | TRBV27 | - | TGTGCCAGCAGTTTAGGGACTGTGGGGAATGAGCAGTTCTTC | CASSLGTVGNEQFF
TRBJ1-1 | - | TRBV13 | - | TGTGCCAGCAGCTTAGGCGGGGGGAACACTGAAGTTATCTTT | CASSLGGGNTEVIF
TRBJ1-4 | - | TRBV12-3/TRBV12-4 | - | TGTGCCAGCAGTTTAGTAGGCCAGGGAGGAAAACTGTTTTTT | CASSLVGQGGKLFF
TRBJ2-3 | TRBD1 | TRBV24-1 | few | TGTGCCACCAGTGATGCGCAAACCCGGGACAGTTCCAAAACCACAGATACGCAGTATTTT | CATSDAQTRDSSKTTDTQYF
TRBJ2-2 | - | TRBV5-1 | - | TGCGCCAGCAGCTTGGCGCATTCTACCGGGGAGCTGTTTTTT | CASSLAHSTGELFF
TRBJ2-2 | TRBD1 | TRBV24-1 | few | TGTGCCACCAGTGATCGGGACAGATCCACCGGGGAGCTGTTTTTT | CATSDRDRSTGELFF
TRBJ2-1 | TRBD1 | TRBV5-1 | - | TGCGCCAGCCGGGCGACAGGGTCCCCACACAATGAGCAGTTCTTC | CASRATGSPHNEQFF
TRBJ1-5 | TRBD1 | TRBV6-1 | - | TGTGCCAGCAGCCCCAGACAGGGTAATCAGACCCAGCATTTT | CASSPRQGNQTQHF
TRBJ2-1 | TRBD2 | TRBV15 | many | TGTGCCACCACCCATACTAGCGGAGCACCCGACAATGAGCAGTTCTTC | CATTHTSGAPDNEQFF
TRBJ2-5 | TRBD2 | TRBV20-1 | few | TGCAGTGCTACCGGACTAGCGGGGGCCTACAGTGAGACCCAGTACTTC | CSATGLAGAYSETQYF
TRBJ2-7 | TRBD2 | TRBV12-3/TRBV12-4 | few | TGTGCCAGCAGTTTAGGTGTCAGCGGGAACGAGCAGTACTTC | CASSLGVSGNEQYF
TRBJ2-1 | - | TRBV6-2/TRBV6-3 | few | TGTGCCAGCAGCTACGGGGGTTGGGGTGAGCAGTTCTTC | CASSYGGWGEQFF
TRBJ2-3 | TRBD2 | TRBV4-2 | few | TGTGCCAGCAGCCCATCGGGGGGATTCACAGATACGCAGTATTTT | CASSPSGGFTDTQYF
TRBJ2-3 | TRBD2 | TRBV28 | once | TGTGCCAGCAGTGAGACTAGCGCCCACACAGATACGCAGTATTTT | CASSETSAHTDTQYF